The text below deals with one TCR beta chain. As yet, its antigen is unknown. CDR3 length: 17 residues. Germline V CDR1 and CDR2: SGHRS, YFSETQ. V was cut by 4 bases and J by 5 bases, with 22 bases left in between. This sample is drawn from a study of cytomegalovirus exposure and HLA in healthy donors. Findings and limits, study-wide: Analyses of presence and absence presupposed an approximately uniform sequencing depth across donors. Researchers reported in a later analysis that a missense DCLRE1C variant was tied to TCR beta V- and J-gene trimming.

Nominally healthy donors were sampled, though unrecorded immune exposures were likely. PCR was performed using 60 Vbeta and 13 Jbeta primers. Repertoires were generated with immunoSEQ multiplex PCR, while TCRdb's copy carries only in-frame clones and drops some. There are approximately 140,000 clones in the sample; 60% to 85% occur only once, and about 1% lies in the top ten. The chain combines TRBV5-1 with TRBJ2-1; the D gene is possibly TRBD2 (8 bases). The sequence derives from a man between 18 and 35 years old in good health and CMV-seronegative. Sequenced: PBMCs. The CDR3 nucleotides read TGCGCCAGCAGCCTACCGACCGGGACAGCGGGAGACAATGAGCAGTTCTTC. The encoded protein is CASSLPTGTAGDNEQFF.